This T cell receptor (beta chain) was obtained from a study of blood T cell repertoires in COVID-19. Across the study: T cells, B-cell-depleted T cells, or PBMCs supplied cDNA or gDNA.

The germline V gene has CDR1 MNHEY and CDR2 SVGAGI. V gave up 5 bases and J gave up 3 bases; unmatched junction bases: 9. The CDR3 loop spans 15 amino acids. Data came from immunoSEQ multiplex PCR; TCRdb stores just in-frame clones and leaves some out. The data show some 120,000 clones, roughly 83% seen once. This clonotype was obtained from a woman younger than 45 who had recovered from COVID-19. J is TRBJ2-7 and V is TRBV6-5; 8 bases match TRBD1. The sample comprised peripheral blood. CDR3 nucleotides: TGTGCCAGCAGTCCGTGGACAGGGACTTACTACGAGCAGTACTTC. Protein: CASSPWTGTYYEQYF.